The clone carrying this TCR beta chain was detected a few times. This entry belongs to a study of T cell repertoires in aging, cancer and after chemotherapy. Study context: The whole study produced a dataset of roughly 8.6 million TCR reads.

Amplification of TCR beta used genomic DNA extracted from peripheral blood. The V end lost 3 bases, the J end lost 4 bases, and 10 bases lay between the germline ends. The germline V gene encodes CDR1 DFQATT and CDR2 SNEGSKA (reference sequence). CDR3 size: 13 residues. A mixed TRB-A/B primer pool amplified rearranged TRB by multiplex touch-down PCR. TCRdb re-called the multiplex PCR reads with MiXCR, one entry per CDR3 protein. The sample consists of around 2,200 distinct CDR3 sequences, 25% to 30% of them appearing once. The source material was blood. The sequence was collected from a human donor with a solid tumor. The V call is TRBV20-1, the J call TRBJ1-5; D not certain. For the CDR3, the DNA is TGCAGTGCTAGCCCACCCGGAAATCAGCCCCAGCATTTT. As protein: CSASPPGNQPQHF.